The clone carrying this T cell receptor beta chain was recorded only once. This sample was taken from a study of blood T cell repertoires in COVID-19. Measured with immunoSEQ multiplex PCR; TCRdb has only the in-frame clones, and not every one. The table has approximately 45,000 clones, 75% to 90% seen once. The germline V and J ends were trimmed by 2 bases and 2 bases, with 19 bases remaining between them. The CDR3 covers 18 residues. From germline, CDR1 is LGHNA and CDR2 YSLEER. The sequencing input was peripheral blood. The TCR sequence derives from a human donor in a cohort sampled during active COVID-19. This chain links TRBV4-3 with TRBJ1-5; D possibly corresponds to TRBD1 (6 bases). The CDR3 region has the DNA TGCGCCAGCAGCCAATTCATTGTCCAGGGGCCGGGCAATCAGCCCCAGCATTTT. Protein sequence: CASSQFIVQGPGNQPQHF.